These T cell receptor beta chains were read from a single sample in a study of T cells after posttransplantation cyclophosphamide. Using immunoSEQ multiplex PCR, the repertoire was profiled, and TCRdb retains in-frame clones only, with some absent. The table shows approximately 30,000 clones, with roughly 90% occurring only once. Sequenced: PBMCs. These TCRs come from a man in his forties or fifties. The CDR3 runs from the conserved cysteine through the conserved F or W. A D gene is named only where the DNA matches it firmly. Size tells how often a clone was seen (once, few, many) or the class of an expanded clone, and some rows leave it out.

abundance,j_gene,v_gene,d_gene,CDR3aa,CDR3nt
NA,TRBJ2-7,TRBV11-2,TRBD2,CASRPSSGRAGTYEQYF,TGTGCCAGCAGGCCGTCTAGCGGGAGGGCGGGAACCTACGAGCAGTACTTC
NA,TRBJ1-1,TRBV18,TRBD1,CASSPRDSEAFF,TGTGCCAGCTCACCACGGGACAGTGAAGCTTTCTTT
NA,TRBJ1-5,TRBV7-9,NA,CASSFNSQPQHF,TGTGCCAGCAGCTTCAACAGTCAGCCCCAGCATTTT
NA,TRBJ2-3,TRBV28,TRBD1,CASSEDREGEDTQYF,TGTGCCAGCAGTGAGGACAGGGAAGGCGAAGATACGCAGTATTTT
NA,TRBJ1-1,TRBV2,NA,CASSAPGQRTEAFF,TGTGCCAGCAGTGCCCCGGGACAAAGGACTGAAGCTTTCTTT
NA,TRBJ1-5,TRBV6-1,NA,CASREGGGHQPQHF,TGTGCCAGCAGGGAGGGAGGGGGTCATCAGCCCCAGCATTTT
NA,TRBJ2-7,TRBV25-1,TRBD2,CASSEYPSGSAYEQYF,TGTGCCAGCAGTGAATATCCTAGCGGGTCAGCCTACGAGCAGTACTTC
NA,TRBJ1-3,TRBV18,NA,CASSPTGYSGNTIYF,TGTGCCAGCTCACCAACAGGATACTCTGGAAACACCATATATTTT
NA,TRBJ2-2,TRBV2,TRBD2,CASTVLAGTGELFF,TGTGCCAGCACGGTCCTAGCGGGAACCGGGGAGCTGTTTTTT
NA,TRBJ2-1,TRBV7-6,NA,CASSLIGTYNEQFF,TGTGCCAGCAGCTTAATAGGGACTTATAATGAGCAGTTCTTC
NA,TRBJ2-2,TRBV7-9,TRBD2,CASTIRTRGYAPEELFF,TGTGCCAGCACCATCCGGACTAGGGGATATGCCCCGGAGGAGCTGTTTTTT
NA,TRBJ2-5,TRBV5-1,TRBD1,CASSVDRASETQYF,TGCGCCAGCAGCGTTGACAGGGCGTCAGAGACCCAGTACTTC
few,TRBJ1-4,TRBV5-1,NA,CASSQDRSNEKLFF,TGCGCCAGCAGCCAGGACAGATCTAATGAAAAACTGTTTTTT
few,TRBJ1-4,TRBV19,NA,CASSIGGRSLELFF,TGTGCCAGTAGTATCGGCGGTAGGAGTTTGGAACTGTTTTTT
NA,TRBJ1-2,TRBV5-5,TRBD1,CASMGQIQDPYGYTF,TGTGCCAGCATGGGACAGATACAAGATCCCTATGGCTACACCTTC
once,TRBJ2-2,TRBV19,TRBD2,CASSITSGDTGELFF,TGTGCCAGTAGTATTACTAGCGGGGACACCGGGGAGCTGTTCTTT
once,TRBJ2-2,TRBV5-4,NA,CASSQDWWARGTGELFF,TGTGCCAGCAGCCAAGATTGGTGGGCCCGGGGCACCGGGGAGCTGTTTTTT
NA,TRBJ2-3,TRBV30,TRBD2,CAWSVLGTSADTQYF,TGTGCCTGGAGTGTACTCGGGACTAGCGCAGATACGCAGTATTTT
NA,TRBJ2-7,TRBV7-9,TRBD1,CASSFRTGAGNEQYF,TGTGCCAGCAGCTTCCGGACAGGGGCCGGCAACGAGCAGTACTTC
NA,TRBJ2-3,TRBV5-4,NA,CASSYASGTDTQYF,TGTGCCAGCAGCTATGCTAGCGGCACAGATACGCAGTATTTT
NA,TRBJ1-1,TRBV18,NA,CASSLGHQNTEAFF,TGTGCCAGCTCACTGGGACACCAGAACACTGAAGCTTTCTTT
NA,TRBJ2-1,TRBV5-1,TRBD2,CATRTSGTYNEQFF,TGCGCCACCAGAACTAGCGGGACCTACAATGAGCAGTTCTTC
NA,TRBJ2-7,TRBV30,TRBD1,CAWQFRGTGVYEQYF,TGTGCCTGGCAATTTCGTGGGACAGGGGTTTACGAGCAGTACTTC
NA,TRBJ1-1,TRBV5-1,NA,CASSLGESYPRNTEAFF,TGCGCCAGCAGCTTGGGAGAGTCTTACCCGAGGAACACTGAAGCTTTCTTT
NA,TRBJ1-3,TRBV5-1,NA,CASSSRGEPGNTIYF,TGCGCCAGCAGCTCCAGAGGAGAGCCTGGAAACACCATATATTTT
NA,TRBJ2-7,TRBV7-2,NA,CASSLGVAFTYEQYF,TGTGCCAGCAGCTTAGGCGTCGCGTTTACCTACGAGCAGTACTTC
NA,TRBJ2-1,TRBV28,TRBD2,CASSLVTSGYNEQFF,TGTGCCAGCAGTTTAGTCACTAGCGGGTACAATGAGCAGTTCTTC
few,TRBJ2-1,TRBV2,TRBD2,CASSPITSGGQQFF,TGTGCCAGCAGTCCCATTACTAGCGGGGGCCAGCAGTTCTTC
NA,TRBJ1-2,TRBV4-3,NA,CASSQERLGQGPGYTF,TGCGCCAGCAGCCAAGAACGGTTAGGGCAGGGTCCTGGCTACACCTTC
NA,TRBJ1-1,TRBV27,NA,CASSLIRSTEAFF,TGTGCCAGCAGTTTAATTAGAAGCACTGAAGCTTTCTTT
NA,TRBJ1-5,TRBV6-1,NA,CASSETTGPVANQPQHF,TGTGCCAGCAGCGAAACCACAGGGCCTGTCGCCAATCAGCCCCAGCATTTT
few,TRBJ2-1,TRBV27,TRBD1,CASSFRQGLKNEQFF,TGTGCCAGCAGTTTTCGACAGGGGTTAAAGAATGAGCAGTTCTTC
NA,TRBJ1-4,TRBV14,NA,CASSQFAGGYEKLFF,TGTGCCAGCAGCCAATTCGCGGGGGGGTATGAAAAACTGTTTTTT
once,TRBJ1-1,TRBV7-9,TRBD1,CASSLQGQGVTEAFF,TGTGCCAGCAGCTTGCAGGGACAGGGGGTTACTGAAGCTTTCTTT
NA,TRBJ2-3,TRBV7-9,TRBD1,CASSLGSRDRDTQYF,TGTGCCAGCAGCTTAGGCTCCCGGGACAGAGATACGCAGTATTTT
NA,TRBJ2-3,TRBV30,NA,CAWSGEFSDTQYF,TGTGCCTGGAGTGGGGAGTTTTCAGATACGCAGTATTTT
NA,TRBJ2-3,TRBV5-6,TRBD2,CASSFGLAGVADTQYF,TGTGCCAGCAGCTTCGGACTAGCGGGAGTTGCAGATACGCAGTATTTT
NA,TRBJ2-3,TRBV11-2,NA,CASSSGLTGTQYF,TGTGCCAGCAGCTCGGGACTGACGGGGACGCAGTATTTT
NA,TRBJ2-1,TRBV6-6,NA,CASSPQVAYNEQFF,TGTGCCAGCAGCCCTCAGGTAGCCTACAATGAGCAGTTCTTC
NA,TRBJ1-1,TRBV5-6,NA,CASSPQGLRTEAFF,TGTGCCAGCAGCCCTCAGGGGCTCCGGACTGAAGCTTTCTTT
NA,TRBJ2-3,TRBV15,NA,CATSPDSSTDTQYF,TGTGCCACCAGCCCGGACAGTAGCACAGATACGCAGTATTTT
NA,TRBJ2-7,TRBV7-9,NA,CASSSLGSSYEQYF,TGTGCCAGCAGCTCTTTGGGGAGCTCCTACGAGCAGTACTTC
NA,TRBJ1-4,TRBV7-2,NA,CASSPPAVEKLFF,TGTGCCAGCAGTCCTCCGGCGGTTGAAAAACTGTTTTTT
NA,TRBJ1-3,TRBV7-9,NA,CASSSYYSGNTIYF,TGTGCCAGCAGCTCGTACTACTCTGGAAACACCATATATTTT
NA,TRBJ2-7,TRBV2,NA,CASSAHTSGLGEQYF,TGTGCCAGCAGTGCACATACTTCAGGGTTGGGCGAGCAGTACTTC